This T cell receptor (beta chain) is from a study of blood T cell repertoires in COVID-19. Whole-study context: The United States, Italy and Spain were the sources of the acute and convalescent COVID-19 samples. The cDNA or gDNA used as material had been derived from T cells, B-cell-depleted T cells, or PBMCs.

V lost 3 bases to trimming and J lost 6 bases, with 9 bases between them. The CDR3 is made up of 12 amino acids. CDR1 is DFQATT and CDR2 is SNEGSKA in the germline V gene (reference sequence). Methods used by the authors: Estimation of nucleated cell counts relied on the amplification of reference gene primers. Sequenced by immunoSEQ multiplex PCR; TCRdb stores in-frame clones only, minus some. The V and J calls and clone size were taken over from that table, and D and trimming were inferred from the DNA. The sample shows 95,000 to 150,000 clones, over 55% of them seen only once. Sequenced input: peripheral blood. The rearrangement uses TRBV20-1 and TRBJ2-4; D remains unclear. The TCR comes from a woman aged 70-85 years with acute or convalescent COVID-19. The CDR3 sequence: CSASGPSNIQYF. Written as DNA, the CDR3 is TGCAGTGCTAGTGGGCCCTCAAACATTCAGTACTTC.